What follows are 10 T cell receptor beta chains derived from one specimen sequenced in a study of spatial heterogeneity in lung cancer. Study-level findings and limits: In tumors, expanded intratumoral alpha and beta TCR counts tracked mutation counts.

TCRdb reprocessed the 5' RACE reads via MiXCR and lists one record per CDR3 protein. The table includes fewer than 9,000 distinct CDR3 sequences, about 19% detected once. Time point given: sample taken at primary tumor resection. No antigen has been identified for these receptors. The source was lung tumor tissue, collected at surgery. The receptors originated from a female donor with early-stage non-small cell lung cancer.

CDR3 sequence: CASSKGQGAYNEQFF. CDR3 DNA: TGTGCCAGCAGCAAGGGACAGGGGGCTTACAATGAGCAGTTCTTC. V is TRBV21-1 and J is TRBJ2-1; the table's D gene call, TRBD1, was not cross checked with the DNA. TRBV21-1 constitutes a pseudogene. This CDR3 region has 15 residues.

This clonotype is labeled medium-sized. The rearrangement links TRBV2 to TRBJ2-5; 10 bases agree with TRBD2. Trimming took 1 base from V and 2 from J; bases not matched to a gene: 10. The CDR3 totals 18 residues. Germline CDR1 and CDR2: SNHLY and FYNNEI. In nucleotides, the CDR3 is TGTGCCAGCAGTGAAGATTTTCTAGCGGGGGAAACACAAGAGACCCAGTACTTC. Translated, it gives CASSEDFLAGETQETQYF.

By share of the sample, this clonotype is medium-sized. The chain employs TRBV20-1 and TRBJ2-1; D ambiguous. The V and J ends lost 0 bases and 6 bases respectively, with 6 bases between them. The CDR3 is made up of 12 amino acids. Germline loops: CDR1 DFQATT, CDR2 SNEGSKA (reference sequence). The CDR3 loop is CSARDLVNEQFF. As DNA, the CDR3 is TGCAGTGCTAGAGACCTGGTCAATGAGCAGTTCTTC.

The chain is built from TRBV12-3 or TRBV12-4 and TRBJ2-4, with a tentative D call TRBD1 (5 bases). V was cut by 3 bases and J by 1 base, with 7 bases left in between. The CDR3 sequence is 14 residues long. As DNA, the CDR3 is TGTGCCAGCAGTTTGGGGCCCGCCAAAAACATTCAGTACTTC. It is translated as CASSLGPAKNIQYF.

This clonotype was picked up a small number of times. The chain recombines TRBV29-1 with TRBJ1-2, with a tentative D call TRBD1 (6 bases). CDR1 SQVTM and CDR2 ANQGSEA come from the germline V gene. The CDR3 spans 13 residues. Trimming stripped 6 bases from V and 9 bases from J, with 20 bases between. The CDR3 coding sequence is TGCAGCGTGACCGACAGGTCGCCGAGAAGCTACACCTTC. This sequence encodes CSVTDRSPRSYTF.

This clonotype was seen a few times. V gene TRBV12-3 or TRBV12-4 combines with J gene TRBJ1-2, with D unclear. With 5 bases removed from V and 8 bases from J, the gap between germline ends came to 15 bases. This CDR3 is built from 13 residues. CDR3 region: CASSPDIYRGYTF. The CDR3 nucleotides are TGTGCCAGCAGTCCAGACATATATCGGGGCTACACCTTC.

The chain is built from TRBV27 and TRBJ2-5; D unclear. The germline V and J ends were trimmed by 0 bases and 2 bases, with 10 bases remaining between them. Germline CDR1 is MNHEY and CDR2 is SMNVEV (reference sequence). This CDR3 region has 15 residues. The CDR3 spells CASSLSVWMQETQYF. Here the CDR3 DNA reads TGTGCCAGCAGTTTATCTGTCTGGATGCAAGAGACCCAGTACTTC.

The table lists this clonotype with a count of one. A junction boundary mismatches the germline segment, possibly from a read error. This chain connects TRBV5-1 to TRBJ1-6; TRBD1 matches 7 bases. The CDR3 totals 15 residues. Looked up from germline, CDR1 is SGHRS and CDR2 is YFSETQ. The CDR3: CASSLGGTDNSPHHF. CDR3 bases: TGCGCCAGCAGCTTGGGGGGGACAGATAATTCACCCCACCACTTT. Looking up the rest from reference TRBV5-1 and TRBJ1-6 gives the full variable domain: KAGVTQTPRYLIKTRGQQVTLSCSPISGHRSVSWYQQTPGQGLQFLFEYFSETQRNKGNFPGRFSGRQFSNSRSEMNVSTLELGDSALYLCASSLGGTDNSPHHFGNGTRLTVT.

This clonotype is large by share. The chain uses TRBV12-3 or TRBV12-4 and TRBJ2-5; TRBD1 is a possible D gene (5 bases). Trimming took 9 bases from V and 5 from J, leaving 10 bases between them. The CDR3 length is 11 residues. CDR3 residues: CASRAGETQYF. The DNA of the CDR3 is TGTGCCAGTAGGGCAGGGGAGACCCAGTACTTC.

This clonotype was observed a handful of times. The chain joins TRBV7-3 to TRBJ2-2, with 7 bases lining up with TRBD1. V shed 5 bases and J 7 bases; nucleotides not matched to a gene: 10. The CDR3 length is 15 residues. Per germline, CDR1 SGHTA and CDR2 FQGTGA. This chain's CDR3 is CASSPMPGTVGELFF. As DNA, the CDR3 is TGTGCCAGCAGCCCTATGCCCGGGACAGTCGGGGAGCTGTTTTTT.